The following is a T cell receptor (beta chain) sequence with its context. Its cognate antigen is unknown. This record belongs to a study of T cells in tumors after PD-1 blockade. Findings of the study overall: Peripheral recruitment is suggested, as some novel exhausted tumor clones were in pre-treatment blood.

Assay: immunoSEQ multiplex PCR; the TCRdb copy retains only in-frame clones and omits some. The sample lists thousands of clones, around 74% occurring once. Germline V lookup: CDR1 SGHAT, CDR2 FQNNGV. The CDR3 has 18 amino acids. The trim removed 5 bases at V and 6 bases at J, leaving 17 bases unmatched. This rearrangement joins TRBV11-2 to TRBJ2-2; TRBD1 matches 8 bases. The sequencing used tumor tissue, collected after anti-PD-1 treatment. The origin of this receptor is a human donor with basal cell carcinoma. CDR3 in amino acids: CASSPLRFGQGFPGELFF. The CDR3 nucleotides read TGTGCCAGCAGCCCACTTAGATTTGGACAGGGTTTTCCCGGGGAGCTGTTTTTT.